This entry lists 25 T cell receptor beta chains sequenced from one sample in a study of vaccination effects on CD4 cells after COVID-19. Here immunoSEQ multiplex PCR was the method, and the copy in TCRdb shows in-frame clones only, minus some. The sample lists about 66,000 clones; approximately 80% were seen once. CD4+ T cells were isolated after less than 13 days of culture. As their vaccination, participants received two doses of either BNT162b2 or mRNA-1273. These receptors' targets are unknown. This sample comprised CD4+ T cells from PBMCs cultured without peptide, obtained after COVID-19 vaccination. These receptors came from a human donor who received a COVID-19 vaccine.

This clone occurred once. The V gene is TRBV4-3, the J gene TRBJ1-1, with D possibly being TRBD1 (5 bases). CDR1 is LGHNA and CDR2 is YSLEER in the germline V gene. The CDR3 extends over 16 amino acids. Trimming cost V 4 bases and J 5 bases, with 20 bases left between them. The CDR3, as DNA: TGCGCCAGCAGCCGCCGAACGCCGCGGACACCAACTGAAGCTTTCTTT. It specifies CASSRRTPRTPTEAFF.

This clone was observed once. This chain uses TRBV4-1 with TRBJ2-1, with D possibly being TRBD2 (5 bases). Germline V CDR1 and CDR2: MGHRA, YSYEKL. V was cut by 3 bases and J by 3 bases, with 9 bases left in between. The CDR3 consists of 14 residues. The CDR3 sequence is CASSHKRGYNEQFF. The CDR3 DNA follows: TGCGCCAGCAGCCACAAACGGGGCTACAATGAGCAGTTCTTC.

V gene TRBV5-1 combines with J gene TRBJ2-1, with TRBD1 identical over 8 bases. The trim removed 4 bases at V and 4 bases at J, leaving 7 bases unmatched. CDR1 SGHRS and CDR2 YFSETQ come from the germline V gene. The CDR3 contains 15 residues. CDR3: CASSQGQAEYNEQFF. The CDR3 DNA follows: TGCGCCAGCAGCCAGGGACAGGCCGAATACAATGAGCAGTTCTTC.

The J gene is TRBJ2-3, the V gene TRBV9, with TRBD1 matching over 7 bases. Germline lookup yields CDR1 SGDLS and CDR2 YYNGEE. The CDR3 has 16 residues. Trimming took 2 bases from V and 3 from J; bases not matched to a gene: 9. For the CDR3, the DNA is TGTGCCAGCAGCGTCACAGGGGATGGGCCTACAGATACGCAGTATTTT. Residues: CASSVTGDGPTDTQYF.

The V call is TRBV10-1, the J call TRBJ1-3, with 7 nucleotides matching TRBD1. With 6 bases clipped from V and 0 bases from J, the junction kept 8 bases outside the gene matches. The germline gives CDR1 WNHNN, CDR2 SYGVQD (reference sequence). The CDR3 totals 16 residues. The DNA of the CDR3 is TGCGCCAGCAGGGAACAGGGGCTAATCTCTGGAAACACCATATATTTT. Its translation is CASREQGLISGNTIYF.

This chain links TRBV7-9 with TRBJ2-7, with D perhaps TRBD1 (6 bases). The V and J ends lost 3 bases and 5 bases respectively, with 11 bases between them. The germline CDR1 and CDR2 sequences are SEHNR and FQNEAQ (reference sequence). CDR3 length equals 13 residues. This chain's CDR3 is CASSLSGVDEQYV. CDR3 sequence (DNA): TGTGCCAGCAGCTTGTCAGGGGTCGACGAGCAGTACGTC.

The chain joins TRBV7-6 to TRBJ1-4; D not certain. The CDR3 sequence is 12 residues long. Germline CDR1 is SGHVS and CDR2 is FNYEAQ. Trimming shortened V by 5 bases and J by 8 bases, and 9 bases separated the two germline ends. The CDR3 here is CASSRDSEKLFF. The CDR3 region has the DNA TGTGCCAGCAGCCGCGACTCCGAAAAACTGTTTTTT.

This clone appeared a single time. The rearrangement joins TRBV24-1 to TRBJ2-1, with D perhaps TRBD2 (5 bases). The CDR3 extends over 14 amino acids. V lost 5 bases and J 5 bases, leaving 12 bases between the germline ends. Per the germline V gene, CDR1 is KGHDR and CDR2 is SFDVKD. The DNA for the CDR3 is TGTGCCACCAGTGGGTCCCTCGGGGACAATGAGCAGTTCTTC. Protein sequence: CATSGSLGDNEQFF.

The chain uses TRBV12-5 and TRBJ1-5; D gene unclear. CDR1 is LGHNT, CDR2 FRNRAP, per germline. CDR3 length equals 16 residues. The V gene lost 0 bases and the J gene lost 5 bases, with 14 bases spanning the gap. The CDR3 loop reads CASGLVLLGRDQPQHF. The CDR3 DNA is TGTGCTAGTGGTTTGGTCTTACTAGGTCGCGATCAGCCCCAGCATTTT.

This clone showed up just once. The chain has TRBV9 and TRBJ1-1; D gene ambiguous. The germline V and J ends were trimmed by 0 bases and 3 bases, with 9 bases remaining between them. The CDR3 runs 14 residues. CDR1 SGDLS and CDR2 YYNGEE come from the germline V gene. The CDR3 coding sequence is TGTGCCAGCAGCGTAGCAGAGATCTACACTGAAGCTTTCTTT. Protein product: CASSVAEIYTEAFF.

CDR3 sequence reads: CATSDPFETQYF. The CDR3, as DNA: TGTGCCACCAGTGACCCTTTTGAGACCCAGTACTTC. The rearrangement links TRBV24-1 to TRBJ2-5; D gene ambiguous. Germline CDR1 is KGHDR and CDR2 is SFDVKD. The CDR3 totals 12 residues. Trimming stripped 4 bases from V and 5 bases from J, with 7 bases between.

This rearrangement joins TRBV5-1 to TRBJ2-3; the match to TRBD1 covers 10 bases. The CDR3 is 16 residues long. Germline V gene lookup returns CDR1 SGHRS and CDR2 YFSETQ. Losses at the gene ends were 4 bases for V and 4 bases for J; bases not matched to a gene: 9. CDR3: CASSRGGTGEADTQYF. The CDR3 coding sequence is TGCGCCAGCAGCAGAGGGGGGACAGGGGAGGCAGATACGCAGTATTTT.

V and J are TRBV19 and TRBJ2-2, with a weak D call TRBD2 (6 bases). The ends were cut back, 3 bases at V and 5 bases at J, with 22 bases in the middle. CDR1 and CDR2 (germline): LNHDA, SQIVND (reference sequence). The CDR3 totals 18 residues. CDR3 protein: CASSMPPRGTSYTGELFF. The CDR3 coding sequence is TGTGCCAGTAGTATGCCTCCTCGGGGGACGAGTTATACCGGGGAGCTGTTTTTT.

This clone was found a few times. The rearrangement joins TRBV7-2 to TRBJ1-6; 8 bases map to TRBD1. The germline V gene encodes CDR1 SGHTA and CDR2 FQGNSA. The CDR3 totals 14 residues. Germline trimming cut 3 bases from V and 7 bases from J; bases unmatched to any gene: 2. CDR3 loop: CASSLRTGNSPLHF. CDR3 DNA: TGTGCCAGCAGCTTGAGGACAGGGAATTCACCCCTCCACTTT. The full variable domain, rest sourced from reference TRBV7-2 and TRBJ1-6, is GAGVSQSPSNKVTEKGKDVELRCDPISGHTALYWYRQSLGQGLEFLIYFQGNSAPDKSGLPSDRFSAERTGGSVSTLTIQRTQQEDSAVYLCASSLRTGNSPLHFGNGTRLTVT.

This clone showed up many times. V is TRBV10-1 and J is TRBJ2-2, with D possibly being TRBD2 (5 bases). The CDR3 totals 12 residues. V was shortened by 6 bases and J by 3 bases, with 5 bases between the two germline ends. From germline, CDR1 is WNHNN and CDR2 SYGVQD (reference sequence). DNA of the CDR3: TGCGCCAGCAGGCGGGACACCGGGGAGCTGTTTTTT. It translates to CASRRDTGELFF.

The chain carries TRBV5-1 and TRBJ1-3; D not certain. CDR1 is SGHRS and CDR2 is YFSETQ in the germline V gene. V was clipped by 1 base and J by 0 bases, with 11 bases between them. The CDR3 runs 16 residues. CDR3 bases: TGCGCCAGCAGCTTGCTAGCGGCGGACTCTGGAAACACCATATATTTT. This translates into CASSLLAADSGNTIYF. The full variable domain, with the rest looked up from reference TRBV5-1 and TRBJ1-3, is KAGVTQTPRYLIKTRGQQVTLSCSPISGHRSVSWYQQTPGQGLQFLFEYFSETQRNKGNFPGRFSGRQFSNSRSEMNVSTLELGDSALYLCASSLLAADSGNTIYFGEGSWLTVV.

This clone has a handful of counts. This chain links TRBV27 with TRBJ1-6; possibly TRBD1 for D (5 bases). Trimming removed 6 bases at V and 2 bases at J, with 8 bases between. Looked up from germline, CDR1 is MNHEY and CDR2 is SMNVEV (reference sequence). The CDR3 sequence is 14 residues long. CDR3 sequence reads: CASSPGPYNSPLHF. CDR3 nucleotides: TGTGCCAGCAGCCCGGGGCCCTATAATTCACCCCTCCACTTT.

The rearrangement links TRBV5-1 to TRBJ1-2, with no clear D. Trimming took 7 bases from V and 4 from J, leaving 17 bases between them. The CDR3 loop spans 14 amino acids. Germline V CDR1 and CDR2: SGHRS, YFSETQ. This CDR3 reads CASQPGVYSYGYTF. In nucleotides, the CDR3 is TGCGCCAGCCAACCGGGCGTGTATAGCTATGGCTACACCTTC.

CDR3 DNA sequence: TGTGCCAGTAGTACTTACCGGACCGGGACACGAGGCCGAATTTCTAGCACAGATACGCAGTATTTT. Amino acid sequence: CASSTYRTGTRGRISSTDTQYF. The chain uses TRBV19 and TRBJ2-3; D is perhaps TRBD1 (6 bases). This CDR3 region has 22 residues. Trimming shortened V by 4 bases and J by 0 bases, and 32 bases separated the two germline ends. Germline V gene sequence: CDR1 LNHDA, CDR2 SQIVND (reference sequence).

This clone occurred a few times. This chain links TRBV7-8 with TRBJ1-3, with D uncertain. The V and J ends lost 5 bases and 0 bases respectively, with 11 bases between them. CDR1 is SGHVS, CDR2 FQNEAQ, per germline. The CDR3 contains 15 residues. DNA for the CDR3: TGTGCCAGCAGCGCCCGACGGATCTCTGGAAACACCATATATTTT. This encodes CASSARRISGNTIYF.

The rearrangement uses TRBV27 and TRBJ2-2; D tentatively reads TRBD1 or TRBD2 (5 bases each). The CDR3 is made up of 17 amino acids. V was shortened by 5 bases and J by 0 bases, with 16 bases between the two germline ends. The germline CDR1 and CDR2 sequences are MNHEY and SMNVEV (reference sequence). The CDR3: CASSRLGRGSNTGELFF. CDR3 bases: TGTGCCAGCAGTCGACTCGGACGGGGCTCGAACACCGGGGAGCTGTTTTTT.

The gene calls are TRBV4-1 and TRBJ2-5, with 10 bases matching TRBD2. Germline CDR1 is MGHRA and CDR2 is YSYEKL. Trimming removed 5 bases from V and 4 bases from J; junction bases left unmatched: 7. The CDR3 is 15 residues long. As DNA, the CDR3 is TGCGCCAGCAGCACAGCGGGGGGGTCAGGAGAGACCCAGTACTTC. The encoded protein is CASSTAGGSGETQYF.

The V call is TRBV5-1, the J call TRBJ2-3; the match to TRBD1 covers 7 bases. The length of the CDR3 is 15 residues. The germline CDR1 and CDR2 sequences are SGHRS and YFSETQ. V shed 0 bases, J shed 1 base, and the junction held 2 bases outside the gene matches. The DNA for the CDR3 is TGCGCCAGCAGCTTGGAGGGGGCCCGCACAGATACGCAGTATTTT. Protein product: CASSLEGARTDTQYF.

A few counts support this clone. The CDR3 loop is CASRRTGTSTDTQYF. The CDR3 DNA reads as TGTGCCAGCCGAAGGACGGGAACTAGCACAGATACGCAGTATTTT. The chain has TRBV19 and TRBJ2-3; D perhaps matches TRBD2 (5 bases). This CDR3 has 15 amino acids. Between the trimmed V and J ends, which lost 9 bases and 0 bases, there was a span of 16 bases. Germline V gives CDR1 LNHDA, CDR2 SQIVND (reference sequence).

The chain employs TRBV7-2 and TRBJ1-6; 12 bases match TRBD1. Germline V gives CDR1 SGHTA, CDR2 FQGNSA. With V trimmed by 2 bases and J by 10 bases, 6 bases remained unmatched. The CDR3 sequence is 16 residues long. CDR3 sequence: CASSLMGDRGRSPLHF. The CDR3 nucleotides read TGTGCCAGCAGCTTAATGGGGGACAGGGGGCGGTCACCCCTCCACTTT.